The clone carrying this TCR beta chain has just a few counts. As yet, its antigen is unknown. This sample is part of a study of blood T cells in healthy people across ages. Whole-study findings and limits: The recorded TCR beta diversity per million T cells decreased in a roughly linear manner with age.

Germline CDR1 is LGHDT and CDR2 is YNNKEL (reference sequence). The CDR3 loop spans 13 amino acids. The V and J ends lost 11 bases and 1 base respectively, with 14 bases between them. Combining a sample-barcoded 5' primer with a J-beta primer mix, a second PCR ran for 7 to 11 cycles. From the 5' RACE reads, TCRdb called clonotypes with MiXCR, one entry per CDR3 protein. The table includes about 1 million distinct CDR3 sequences, around 43% detected once. This chain links TRBV3-1 with TRBJ1-1; weak D call: TRBD1 (6 bases). The specimen was blood. This TCR was recovered from a woman aged 55-70 years in good health. The CDR3 nucleotides read TGTGCCTCCTCGGGACACCCGAACACTGAAGCTTTCTTT. This codes for CASSGHPNTEAFF.